This T cell receptor (beta chain) is from a study of blood T cells in healthy people across ages. As for the study in general: The capture of about one barcoded beta molecule per two T cells was achieved by template switching. Study outcomes and limitations: The recorded TCR beta diversity per million T cells decreased in a roughly linear manner with age. The unknown donor CMV status may have confounded expanded clonotype changes.

PCR was performed a second time for about 7 to 11 cycles using a sample-barcoded 5' primer and a J-beta primer mix. TCRdb re-called the 5' RACE reads through MiXCR, storing one row per CDR3 protein. This table has 700,000 or so distinct CDR3 sequences, 22% appearing once. The CDR3 covers 16 residues. The V end lost 2 bases, the J end lost 4 bases, and 17 bases lay between the germline ends. No fewer than 7 million PBMCs went into each sample. A word on this clonotype: Its cognate antigen is unknown.

The rearrangement links TRBV23-1 to TRBJ2-5, with D possibly TRBD2 on 6 matching bases. TRBV23-1 is filed as an ORF, its function uncertain. The TCR was taken from a man in his sixties or seventies in good health. The specimen was blood. As DNA, the CDR3 is TGCGCCAGCAGTCAAGCGGGGCCCAGATCGCCAGAGACCCAGTACTTC. It translates to CASSQAGPRSPETQYF.